The 19 T cell receptor beta chains in this list originate from one sample, sequenced in a study of beta chain features in type 1 diabetes. Overall study results and limits: TCRB CDR3 length was moderately but significantly reduced in all four CD4+ subsets of Type 1 diabetes patients.

These receptors lack a known antigen. Since all of the isolated RNA was reverse transcribed, expressed TCRB transcripts were what got sequenced. Assay: immunoSEQ multiplex PCR; the TCRdb copy retains only in-frame clones and omits some. This sample has more than 250,000 clones, with roughly 13% found just once. Sequences were obtained from naive CD4+ T cells from blood. These receptor sequences come from a man aged 25-40 years with type 1 diabetes.

This clone was counted between two and nine times. This sequence joins TRBV28 and TRBJ1-2; 10 nucleotides line up with TRBD1. V trimming: 6 bases; J trimming: 5 bases; junction bases outside the gene matches: 9. This CDR3 is built from 15 residues. Germline CDR1 is MDHEN and CDR2 is SYDVKM. This CDR3 is CASSQSDRGRYGYTF. The CDR3 DNA reads TGTGCCAGCAGCCAATCGGACAGGGGGAGGTATGGCTACACCTTC.

This clone was counted a few times. This chain joins TRBV7-9 and TRBJ2-3, with 13 bases matching TRBD2. Trimming cost V 5 bases and J 6 bases; bases outside gene matches: 8. Germline loops: CDR1 SEHNR, CDR2 FQNEAQ (reference sequence). The CDR3 spans 16 residues. The CDR3 spells CASSRGLAGAGDTQYF. DNA for the CDR3: TGTGCCAGCAGCCGAGGACTAGCGGGAGCTGGCGATACGCAGTATTTT.

The chain is built from TRBV15 and TRBJ2-7; D remains ambiguous. Trimming took 2 bases from V and 2 from J, leaving 16 bases between them. Per the germline V gene, CDR1 is LNHNV and CDR2 is YYDKDF (reference sequence). The CDR3 consists of 16 residues. The CDR3 sequence is CATSRKKQTTPYEQYF. DNA of the CDR3: TGTGCCACCAGCAGAAAGAAGCAAACGACTCCCTACGAGCAGTACTTC.

The rearrangement uses TRBV2 and TRBJ2-7; D uncertain. The V end was cut by 7 bases, the J end by 1 base, with 5 bases between. The CDR3 contains 11 residues. Germline loops: CDR1 SNHLY, CDR2 FYNNEI. CDR3 region: CASNLSYEQYF. DNA for the CDR3: TGTGCCAGCAATCTGTCCTACGAGCAGTACTTC.

This clone was recorded a few times. The chain combines TRBV12-5 with TRBJ2-3; 9 bases fit TRBD2. J gave up 4 bases and V 8 bases, and 7 bases lay outside the gene matches. Germline V gene sequence: CDR1 LGHNT, CDR2 FRNRAP. This CDR3 is 14 amino acids long. CDR3 residues: CASSHASGADTQYF. The DNA for the CDR3 is TGTGCTAGTAGTCACGCTAGCGGGGCAGATACGCAGTATTTT.

The chain recombines TRBV28 with TRBJ1-1; TRBD1 might be the D (6 bases). With 7 bases removed from V and 3 bases from J, the gap between germline ends came to 18 bases. CDR3 length equals 15 residues. Germline V lookup: CDR1 MDHEN, CDR2 SYDVKM. CDR3: CASKHQQGWDTEAFF. The CDR3, as DNA: TGTGCCAGCAAGCACCAACAGGGATGGGACACTGAAGCTTTCTTT.

This clone was recorded a few times. The genes are TRBV28 and TRBJ1-5, with D tentatively TRBD1 (6 bases). CDR1 is MDHEN, CDR2 SYDVKM, per germline. V was clipped by 5 bases and J by 5 bases, with 19 bases between them. The CDR3 spans 16 residues. The CDR3 coding sequence is TGTGCCAGCAGTCAACCGACAGGCACTGACTATCAGCCCCAGCATTTT. This gives the protein CASSQPTGTDYQPQHF.

This clone was seen a handful of times. V gene TRBV28 combines with J gene TRBJ2-3, with a tentative D call TRBD2 (6 bases). Germline-derived CDR1 and CDR2 are MDHEN and SYDVKM. The CDR3 has 17 amino acids. The V and J ends lost 3 bases and 1 base respectively, with 17 bases between them. The CDR3 region is CASSFPQGASGTDTQYF. In nucleotides, the CDR3 is TGTGCCAGCAGTTTCCCCCAGGGTGCTAGCGGCACAGATACGCAGTATTTT. Drawing the rest from reference TRBV28 and TRBJ2-3, the complete variable domain is DVKVTQSSRYLVKRTGEKVFLECVQDMDHENMFWYRQDPGLGLRLIYFSYDVKMKEKGDIPEGYSVSREKKERFSLILESASTNQTSMYLCASSFPQGASGTDTQYFGPGTRLTVL.

This clone was observed a handful of times. The chain couples TRBV6-6 to TRBJ2-2; perhaps TRBD1 as D (6 bases). Germline V gene lookup returns CDR1 MNHNY and CDR2 SVGAGI (reference sequence). This CDR3 region has 14 residues. The V end was cut by 5 bases, the J end by 4 bases, with 11 bases between. The CDR3 sequence is CASSQKGGTGELFF. Written as DNA, the CDR3 is TGTGCCAGCAGTCAGAAAGGGGGCACCGGGGAGCTGTTTTTT.

V usage is TRBV28 and J usage is TRBJ2-7; D unresolved. Germline values: CDR1 MDHEN, CDR2 SYDVKM. V lost 7 bases to trimming and J lost 6 bases, with 16 bases between them. The CDR3 extends over 13 amino acids. The CDR3 reads CASKQRSAGEQYF. CDR3 DNA: TGTGCCAGCAAGCAGCGTTCGGCTGGCGAGCAGTACTTC. The full variable domain, with the rest looked up from reference TRBV28 and TRBJ2-7, is DVKVTQSSRYLVKRTGEKVFLECVQDMDHENMFWYRQDPGLGLRLIYFSYDVKMKEKGDIPEGYSVSREKKERFSLILESASTNQTSMYLCASKQRSAGEQYFGPGTRLTVT.

DNA of the CDR3: TGTGCCAGCAGTGAAGAGCAAAGAACCTATGGCTACACCTTC. Amino acids: CASSEEQRTYGYTF. The chain combines TRBV2 with TRBJ1-2; D is unclear. The CDR3 is 14 amino acids. V lost 1 base to trimming and J lost 4 bases, with 10 bases between them. Germline values: CDR1 SNHLY, CDR2 FYNNEI.

This clone was observed a handful of times. The chain joins TRBV5-1 to TRBJ2-1; perhaps TRBD2 as D (5 bases). The CDR3 is 14 residues long. V was clipped by 4 bases and J by 8 bases, with 16 bases between them. Germline CDR1 SGHRS, CDR2 YFSETQ. CDR3 in DNA: TGCGCCAGCAGCCCGATCTCGGCCGGGGATGAGCAGTTCTTC. It encodes CASSPISAGDEQFF.

This clone showed up just a few times. This chain joins TRBV7-2 and TRBJ2-7, with a tentative D call TRBD2 (6 bases). Trimming took 2 bases from V and 0 from J, leaving 11 bases between them. Per germline, CDR1 SGHTA and CDR2 FQGNSA. CDR3 length: 15 residues. The CDR3 DNA is TGTGCCAGCAGCTTAATAGCTAGCGACTCCTACGAGCAGTACTTC. Encoded protein: CASSLIASDSYEQYF.

There are a few counts of this clone. Other DNA variants within this sample encode the same CDR3. The V and J genes are TRBV11-2 and TRBJ2-5; D uncertain. Germline loops: CDR1 SGHAT, CDR2 FQNNGV. The CDR3 spans 13 residues. V dropped 1 base and J dropped 1 base, with 4 bases sitting between them. CDR3 sequence (DNA): TGTGCCAGCAGCTTAGGCGTCCAAGAGACCCAGTACTTC. Protein sequence: CASSLGVQETQYF.

The chain employs TRBV7-8 and TRBJ2-7; D is possibly TRBD2 (6 bases). The V gene's germline CDR1 is SGHVS and CDR2 FQNEAQ. This CDR3 comprises 15 residues. V lost 5 bases, J lost 7 bases, and 21 bases lay in between. The CDR3 DNA is TGTGCCAGCAGCCCTCAAGCTGGGGGGATTCGGGAGCAGTACTTC. It codes for CASSPQAGGIREQYF. Variable domain in full (rest from reference TRBV7-8 and TRBJ2-7): GAGVSQSPRYKVAKRGQDVALRCDPISGHVSLFWYQQALGQGPEFLTYFQNEAQLDKSGLPSDRFFAERPEGSVSTLKIQRTQQEDSAVYLCASSPQAGGIREQYFGPGTRLTVT.

This clone was counted only a few times. V and J are TRBV11-2 and TRBJ2-3; 9 bases are a match to TRBD1. After removal of 1 base from V and 6 bases from J, the junction contained 2 bases not matched to a gene. Germline CDR1 and CDR2: SGHAT and FQNNGV. CDR3 length: 14 residues. This chain's CDR3 is CASSLVQGADTQYF. CDR3 nucleotide sequence: TGTGCCAGCAGCTTAGTACAGGGGGCGGATACGCAGTATTTT.

The chain links TRBV18 to TRBJ2-3; D uncertain. Per germline, CDR1 KGHSH and CDR2 LQKENI. The CDR3 consists of 15 residues. Trimming stripped 3 bases from V and 2 bases from J, with 12 bases between. CDR3 sequence reads: CASSPVGVLTDTQYF. CDR3 DNA: TGTGCCAGCTCACCCGTCGGAGTTCTCACAGATACGCAGTATTTT.

The rearrangement links TRBV5-1 to TRBJ2-1, with D possibly being TRBD1 (6 bases). CDR1 and CDR2 from the germline V gene are SGHRS and YFSETQ. CDR3 length: 14 amino acids. V was shortened by 3 bases and J by 10 bases, with 17 bases between the two germline ends. CDR3 protein: CASSSLQGKGEQFF. The CDR3 DNA reads TGCGCCAGCAGCTCACTCCAGGGGAAAGGCGAGCAGTTCTTC.

The rearrangement links TRBV5-4 to TRBJ2-3; the D gene is possibly TRBD2 (8 bases). Trimming cost V 6 bases and J 6 bases, with 26 bases left between them. CDR1 is SGHNT and CDR2 is YYREEE in the germline V gene (reference sequence). There are 17 residues in the CDR3. CDR3 in amino acids: CASTTGGGAGSEDTQYF. In DNA form, the CDR3 reads TGTGCCAGCACCACGGGAGGGGGCGCCGGTTCTGAGGATACGCAGTATTTT.